The source of this T cell receptor beta chain is a study of cytomegalovirus exposure and HLA in healthy donors. Study-wide findings and caveats: In a later analysis, TCR association rates varied by HLA locus: DRB1 most, HLA-C fewest. TCR beta chain V- and J-gene trimming was linked, in a later analysis, to a missense variant in DCLRE1C. It was 150 to 200 TCR beta chains that were listed as cytomegalovirus-associated.

The V gene's germline CDR1 is LNHDA and CDR2 SQIVND (reference sequence). Trimming removed 1 base from V and 1 base from J, with 10 bases in between. The CDR3 consists of 15 residues. A remark on this clone: Its target is unknown.

PCR was performed using 60 Vbeta and 13 Jbeta primers. In the original analysis: An analysis performed later counted 72 million or so unique TCR beta chains (roughly 11 million of them shared). Here immunoSEQ multiplex PCR was the method, and the copy in TCRdb shows in-frame clones only, minus some. Clonal size and the V and J genes are those of that table, whereas D and trimming came from the DNA. The sample contains around 220,000 clones, about 74% of which appear only once. The sequence was collected from a man aged 40-49 years in good health and CMV-seronegative. The sample was PBMCs. The chain is built from TRBV19 and TRBJ1-2, with D perhaps matching TRBD1 (6 bases). This CDR3 reads CASSIGNRVNYGYTF. The CDR3 DNA follows: TGTGCCAGTAGTATAGGGAACAGGGTTAACTATGGCTACACCTTC.